The clone carrying this T cell receptor (beta chain) occurred many times. Its antigen remains unidentified. Via MiXCR, TCRdb re-called the 5' RACE reads, giving one row per CDR3 protein. The repertoire holds approximately 16,000 distinct CDR3 sequences, with about 6.8% as singletons. This entry is derived from a study of spatial heterogeneity in lung cancer. General study findings and limits: The study found that expanded intratumoral alpha and beta TCR counts tracked tumor mutation counts.

Time point here: sample taken at primary tumor resection. Sample: lung tumor tissue, taken at surgery. The clonotype comes from a female donor with early-stage non-small cell lung cancer.

In DNA form, the CDR3 reads TGTGCCAGCAGTCTTTGGGCCTTGAGCTCCTATAATTCACCCCTCCACTTT. Its protein is CASSLWALSSYNSPLHF. The J gene is TRBJ1-6, the V gene TRBV28; unclear D gene. The CDR3 is made up of 17 amino acids. The ends were cut back, 5 bases at V and 0 bases at J, with 14 bases in the middle. Germline CDR1 and CDR2: MDHEN and SYDVKM.